One and the same sample provided the 21 T cell receptor beta chains below, sequenced in a study of cytotoxic CD8 clonotypes in ibrutinib-treated CLL. The table came from immunoSEQ multiplex PCR; TCRdb's copy has only in-frame clones and leaves some out. The sample shows more than 140,000 clones, approximately 77% of them seen only once. The material sequenced was PBMCs, taken after 12 months of ibrutinib treatment. The origin of the receptors is a human donor with chronic lymphocytic leukemia.

The rearrangement links TRBV10-3 to TRBJ2-1, with TRBD1 matching over 7 bases. V gave up 4 bases and J gave up 5 bases; unmatched junction bases: 2. The length of the CDR3 is 13 residues. Germline CDR1 ENHRY, CDR2 SYGVKD. In nucleotides, the CDR3 is TGTGCCATCAGTGCTGACAGGGACAATGAGCAGTTCTTC. It translates to CAISADRDNEQFF.

On this clone: At one boundary the junction diverges from the germline segment, which might be a read error. This chain joins TRBV5-1 and TRBJ2-7; no firm D call. CDR3 length equals 14 residues. CDR1 is SGHRS, CDR2 YFSETQ, per germline. CDR3 sequence: CASSPTPGPYKQYF. CDR3 bases: TGCGCCAGCAGCCCGACGCCCGGGCCCTACAAGCAGTACTTC.

The chain recombines TRBV11-1 with TRBJ2-5; D gene uncertain. Trimming pared 5 bases from V and 1 base from J, leaving 11 bases between. Germline CDR1 and CDR2: SGHAT and FQDESV (reference sequence). This CDR3 spans 14 amino acids. The CDR3 spells CASSPPVFQETQYF. In DNA, the CDR3 is TGTGCCAGCAGCCCCCCGGTATTCCAAGAGACCCAGTACTTC. The full variable domain, with the rest looked up from reference TRBV11-1 and TRBJ2-5, is EAEVAQSPRYKITEKSQAVAFWCDPISGHATLYWYRQILGQGPELLVQFQDESVVDDSQLPKDRFSAERLKGVDSTLKIQPAELGDSAMYLCASSPPVFQETQYFGPGTRLLVL.

The V gene is TRBV10-3, the J gene TRBJ2-5, with D possibly being TRBD1 or TRBD2 (5 bases each). The length of the CDR3 is 15 residues. Germline-derived CDR1 and CDR2 are ENHRY and SYGVKD. V lost 3 bases to trimming and J lost 2 bases, with 13 bases between them. DNA for the CDR3: TGTGCCATCAGTGACCCGGGACGGAAACAAGAGACCCAGTACTTC. It translates to CAISDPGRKQETQYF.

The rearrangement links TRBV28 to TRBJ2-7, with D perhaps matching TRBD2 (6 bases). CDR1 MDHEN and CDR2 SYDVKM come from the germline V gene. The CDR3 covers 11 residues. Trimming stripped 4 bases from V and 7 bases from J, with 8 bases between. CDR3 sequence: CASSSLAEQYF. CDR3 nucleotide sequence: TGTGCCAGCAGTTCCCTAGCGGAGCAGTACTTC.

This chain uses TRBV19 with TRBJ1-1; D unclear. The V gene's germline CDR1 is LNHDA and CDR2 SQIVND (reference sequence). V gave up 5 bases and J gave up 1 base, with 8 bases separating them. The CDR3 covers 13 residues. CDR3 sequence reads: CASSVRTNTEAFF. As DNA, the CDR3 is TGTGCCAGTAGTGTCCGGACGAACACTGAAGCTTTCTTT.

J is TRBJ2-7 and V is TRBV20-1, with D possibly TRBD1 on 7 matching bases. CDR3 length: 11 residues. Deletions cut 5 bases from V and 13 bases from J, with 18 bases between. Germline V gene data show CDR1 as DFQATT and CDR2 as SNEGSKA (reference sequence). This CDR3 reads CSAPDRTNFYF. CDR3 in DNA: TGCAGTGCTCCGGACAGGACTAACTTCTACTTC.

CDR3 sequence (DNA): TGTGCCTCACGTACGGGGAGGCTGTCTGGGGCCAACGTCCTGACTTTC. Its translation: CASRTGRLSGANVLTF. The chain employs TRBV30 and TRBJ2-6, with D possibly being TRBD2 (6 bases). CDR3 length: 16 amino acids. In germline, CDR1 is GTSNPN, CDR2 SVGIG (reference sequence). Trimming removed 7 bases at V and 1 base at J, with 17 bases between.

In its sample, this clone was seen many times. V usage is TRBV11-2 and J usage is TRBJ1-5; D ambiguous. This CDR3 is 13 amino acids long. The V and J ends lost 4 bases and 4 bases respectively, with 8 bases between them. Per germline, CDR1 SGHAT and CDR2 FQNNGV. CDR3 nucleotide sequence: TGTGCCAGCAGCTCTCGGGGAAATCAGCCCCAGCATTTT. This codes for CASSSRGNQPQHF. Filled out from reference TRBV11-2 and TRBJ1-5, the complete variable domain reads EAGVAQSPRYKIIEKRQSVAFWCNPISGHATLYWYQQILGQGPKLLIQFQNNGVVDDSQLPKDRFSAERLKGVDSTLKIQPAKLEDSAVYLCASSSRGNQPQHFGDGTRLSIL.

The chain joins TRBV4-3 to TRBJ2-7; D might be TRBD1 (5 bases). The CDR3 totals 14 residues. Germline CDR1 reads LGHNA; CDR2 reads YSLEER. V was pared by 5 bases and J by 1 base, with 12 bases between. The CDR3: CASSFGRASYEQYF. The CDR3 nucleotides are TGCGCCAGCAGCTTCGGCAGGGCGTCCTACGAGCAGTACTTC.

The chain carries TRBV4-2 and TRBJ2-7, with D tentatively TRBD2 (6 bases). This CDR3 comprises 13 residues. Trimming took 4 bases from V and 4 from J, leaving 11 bases between them. In germline, CDR1 is LGHNA, CDR2 YNFKEQ. This chain's CDR3 is CASSRGVGYEQYF. CDR3 coding DNA: TGTGCCAGCAGCCGGGGGGTAGGTTACGAGCAGTACTTC.

The rearrangement joins TRBV29-1 to TRBJ1-1; 7 bases line up with TRBD1. Germline CDR1 reads SQVTM; CDR2 reads ANQGSEA. The CDR3 covers 13 residues. V lost 5 bases and J lost 4; bases outside the gene matches: 7. CDR3: CSVFTGTATEAFF. The CDR3, as DNA: TGCAGCGTTTTCACCGGGACAGCCACTGAAGCTTTCTTT.

The chain combines TRBV5-8 with TRBJ2-1; 8 positions match TRBD2. This CDR3 contains 15 residues. CDR1 is SGHTS, CDR2 YDEGEE, per germline. Trimming cost V 5 bases and J 1 base; bases outside gene matches: 5. The CDR3 DNA follows: TGTGCCAGCAGGAGGGGGACTAGTTCCTACAATGAGCAGTTCTTC. This translates into CASRRGTSSYNEQFF.

This clone was seen at least ten times. The CDR3 region has the DNA TGTGCCAGCAGCCCCCTCTTGGGGTTCAGGGTAGGGACTGAAGCTTTCTTT. Amino acid sequence: CASSPLLGFRVGTEAFF. The chain has TRBV5-6 and TRBJ1-1; a weak D match, TRBD1 (5 bases). The CDR3 contains 17 residues. Between the trimmed V and J ends, which lost 4 bases and 5 bases, there was a span of 24 bases. CDR1 and CDR2 from the germline V gene are SGHDT and YYEEEE.

The gene calls are TRBV6-5 and TRBJ2-7; D gene uncertain. V lost 0 bases, J lost 3 bases, and 6 bases lay in between. This CDR3 is 13 amino acids long. Germline V gene sequence: CDR1 MNHEY, CDR2 SVGAGI. The CDR3 bases are TGTGCCAGCAGTTACTCGCGAGGCTACGAGCAGTACTTC. Protein sequence: CASSYSRGYEQYF.

The CDR3 nucleotides are TGTGCCAGCAGTCTGACGGGACAGGAGAACACTGAAGCTTTCTTT. Encoded protein: CASSLTGQENTEAFF. V and J are TRBV28 and TRBJ1-1, with 8 bases aligning to TRBD1. This CDR3 is built from 15 residues. V shed 5 bases and J 1 base; nucleotides not matched to a gene: 6. The germline gives CDR1 MDHEN, CDR2 SYDVKM.

This chain joins TRBV11-2 and TRBJ2-7; 15 positions agree with TRBD2. The CDR3 runs to 16 residues. V shed 4 bases, J shed 7 bases, and the junction held 8 bases outside the gene matches. Germline V gene sequence: CDR1 SGHAT, CDR2 FQNNGV. The CDR3 coding sequence is TGTGCCAGCAGCTCTCACCCGGGACTAGCGGGAGGTGAGCAGTACTTC. It specifies CASSSHPGLAGGEQYF.

The chain recombines TRBV28 with TRBJ2-5; D is undetermined. Germline V gene sequence: CDR1 MDHEN, CDR2 SYDVKM. The CDR3 totals 17 residues. V shed 2 bases and J shed 2 bases, with 18 bases lying between them. The CDR3 bases are TGTGCCAGCAGTTTAGAATACATTGGAGCTACTCAAGAGACCCAGTACTTC. As protein: CASSLEYIGATQETQYF.

The chain uses TRBV9 and TRBJ2-2, with D possibly matching TRBD1 (6 bases). The CDR3 runs 15 residues. CDR1 and CDR2 (germline): SGDLS, YYNGEE. Deletions cut 3 bases from V and 2 bases from J, with 11 bases between. CDR3 nucleotide sequence: TGTGCCAGCAGCGCAAGACAGGATAACACCGGGGAGCTGTTTTTT. Amino acid sequence: CASSARQDNTGELFF.

This sequence joins TRBV2 and TRBJ2-5, with TRBD2 as a possible D gene (6 bases). The assigned J gene may be wrong: the sequence end matches TRBJ2-7 better. Per germline, CDR1 SNHLY and CDR2 FYNNEI. CDR3 length: 13 amino acids. CDR3 protein: CASRRGGSYEQYF. In DNA, the CDR3 is TGTGCCAGCCGTCGGGGAGGCTCCTACGAGCAGTACTTC.

The rearrangement uses TRBV30 and TRBJ2-5; 10 bases match TRBD2. The ends lost 8 bases at V and 5 bases at J; junction bases unmatched: 17. Germline loops: CDR1 GTSNPN, CDR2 SVGIG (reference sequence). CDR3 length: 16 amino acids. CDR3 in DNA: TGTGCCGTATCCCCCTTGGAGGCTAGCGGGAGTGAGACCCAGTACTTC. It encodes CAVSPLEASGSETQYF.